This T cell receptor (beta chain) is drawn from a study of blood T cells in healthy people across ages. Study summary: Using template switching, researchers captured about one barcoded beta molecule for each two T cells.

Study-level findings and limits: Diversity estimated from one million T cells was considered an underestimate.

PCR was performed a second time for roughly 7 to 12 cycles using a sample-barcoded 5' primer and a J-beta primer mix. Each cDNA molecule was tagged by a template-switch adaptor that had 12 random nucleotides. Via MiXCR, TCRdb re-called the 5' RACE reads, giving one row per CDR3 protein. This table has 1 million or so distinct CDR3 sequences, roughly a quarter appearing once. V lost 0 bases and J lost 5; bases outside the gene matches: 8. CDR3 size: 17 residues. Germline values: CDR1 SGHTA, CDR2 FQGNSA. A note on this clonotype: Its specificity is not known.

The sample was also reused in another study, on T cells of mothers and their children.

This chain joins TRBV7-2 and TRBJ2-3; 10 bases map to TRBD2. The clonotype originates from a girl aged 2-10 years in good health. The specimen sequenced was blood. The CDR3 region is CASSLALLAGPQDTQYF. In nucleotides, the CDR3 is TGTGCCAGCAGCTTAGCCCTACTAGCGGGGCCCCAAGATACGCAGTATTTT. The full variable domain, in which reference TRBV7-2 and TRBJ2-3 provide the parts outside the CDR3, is GAGVSQSPSNKVTEKGKDVELRCDPISGHTALYWYRQSLGQGLEFLIYFQGNSAPDKSGLPSDRFSAERTGGSVSTLTIQRTQQEDSAVYLCASSLALLAGPQDTQYFGPGTRLTVL.